This T cell receptor (beta chain) was found in a study of T cells in tuberculosis (dated by TCRdb to 2016 to 2019). In terms of the full investigation: To characterize T cells specific for the mycobacterial lipid antigen glucose monomycolate (GMM), the study used CD1B tetramers together with high-throughput TCR immunosequencing. A South African clinical cohort compared IGRA-negative adolescents, IGRA-positive adolescents with latent tuberculosis and adults with active tuberculosis, around 10 per group. PBMC from patients with active tuberculosis were archived either before the start of standard anti-tuberculosis treatment or within 7 days of starting that treatment. General study outcomes and caveats: Which clinical samples got chosen depended on the availability of cryopreserved specimens, and the active tuberculosis cases were adults, whereas the controls were adolescents. Compared with IGRA-negative controls, TCR-alpha repertoires from active tuberculosis had smaller mean NN-distances to GMM-specific TCRs, which suggests that these TCRs underwent clonal expansion. With the diverse GMM-specific repertoire as input, a classifier achieved more than 85% accuracy (AUROC around 0.88), whereas GEM motif frequencies as input gave under 75% accuracy. Smaller NN-distances were partly driven by shorter CDR3-alpha lengths in active tuberculosis patients, and statistical significance was not reached for the TCR-beta difference.

According to the germline V gene, CDR1 reads MDHEN and CDR2 reads SYDVKM. The V end gives up 9 bases and the J end 3 bases, leaving 11 bases in the junction not matched to a gene. Measured from the cysteine to the phenylalanine, the CDR3 is 16 residues long. The kept DNA is CDR3 alone, 48 bases in frame from the first base. In the paper's terms, the time point label means: new active TB diagnosis, blood taken before or within 7 days of starting treatment. Patients with active tuberculosis were defined as newly diagnosed, HIV-seronegative South African adults aged 18 years or older. Active tuberculosis was confirmed by positive sputum smear microscopy and/or positive M. tuberculosis culture. Unsorted cryopreserved PBMC were immunosequenced, covering on average approximately 100,000 T cells per clinical donor. The immunoSEQ multiplex PCR assay was used to generate TCR libraries, with TCR-beta and/or TCR-alpha/delta assays applied to each sample. The amplified TCR libraries were sequenced on the Illumina high-throughput platform. As for the original processing: Clustering and dimensionality reduction were performed using pairwise TCRdist distances among GMM-specific receptors from ex vivo sorted or in vitro expanded T cells. The score assigned to each clinical repertoire was mean NN-distance, meaning the average TCRdist to the nearest 10% of tetramer-positive reference sequences. GEM TCR motif frequency was calculated as the fraction of unique TCRs that matched known GEM sequences by V/J usage and CDR3 length. Active tuberculosis was classified by linear discriminant analysis with leave-one-out cross-validation, implemented in scikit-learn. The source is immuneACCESS, and TCRdb retained only in-frame sequences with V and J called. Part of the clones is not carried over; for the studies checked, unresolved V genes explain less than half of this, and the remainder is unexplained. From that table come the V and J calls and clone size; the DNA was used to work out D and trimming. The sample table records tens of thousands of clones; around 90% of these occur just once. The ten largest clonotypes hold around 7% of the sample.

A word on this clone: Its antigen is unknown. Per-nucleotide qualities are absent, and no much larger clonotype sits a single base away.

The clonotype comes from an adult with tuberculosis. The rearrangement joined TRBV28 to TRBJ2-3, with 11 bases aligning to TRBD2. The material was PBMCs, obtained at tuberculosis diagnosis. DNA sequence: TGTGCCAGTCCCCCGGGAACTAGCGGGAGTACAGATACGCAGTATTTT. It is translated as CASPPGTSGSTDTQYF.